Given below is one T cell receptor (beta chain) in context. The data were taken from a study of OX40 agonist ivuxolimab in advanced cancers. Blood draws occurred at baseline, cycle 4 day 1, and cycle 7 day 1. The method was immunoSEQ multiplex PCR; TCRdb's version includes in-frame clones alone and lacks a portion of them. The table records about 110,000 clones, 91% of them present only once. This sample comprised CD4+ or CD8+ T cells sorted from blood, obtained in a trial of the OX40 agonist ivuxolimab. The receptor was isolated from an adult with an advanced solid tumor such as melanoma, head and neck, liver or kidney cancer.

DNA of the CDR3: TGCGCCAGCAGCTTGGATAGCGACACAGATACGCAGTATTTT. Translation gives CASSLDSDTDTQYF. The rearrangement links TRBV5-1 to TRBJ2-3; D possibly corresponds to TRBD2 (5 bases). From germline, CDR1 is SGHRS and CDR2 YFSETQ. V dropped 0 bases and J dropped 2 bases, with 7 bases sitting between them. The length of the CDR3 is 14 residues.